Listed below are T cell receptor beta chains from one sample, sequenced in a study of blood T cell repertoires in COVID-19. This table comes from immunoSEQ multiplex PCR, and its TCRdb copy is limited to in-frame clones, with some not included. Among roughly 270,000 clones listed, around 90% were seen once. The sequencing sample was made of peripheral blood. The receptors originated from a man younger than 30 with active or convalescent COVID-19. Both conserved end residues are part of each CDR3. A D gene is named only where the DNA matches it firmly. Size is omitted from some rows. Given values are once, few, many or a class for expanded clones.

d_gene	len	v_gene	abundance	j_gene	CDR3aa	CDR3nt
TRBD2	17	TRBV7-3	-	TRBJ2-3	CASSLNQRGAVTDTQYF	TGTGCCAGCAGCTTAAACCAGCGGGGGGCGGTCACAGATACGCAGTATTTT
TRBD1	14	TRBV10-2	few	TRBJ2-2	CAITGTENTGELFF	TGCGCCATTACCGGGACAGAGAACACCGGGGAGCTGTTTTTT
-	12	TRBV28	-	TRBJ2-7	CATAQSLYEQYF	TGTGCCACCGCACAGAGCTTATACGAGCAGTACTTC
TRBD1	13	TRBV6-5	-	TRBJ1-1	CASSLSGGTEAFF	TGTGCCAGCAGCCTATCAGGGGGTACTGAAGCTTTCTTT
TRBD1	15	TRBV6-2/TRBV6-3	-	TRBJ1-2	CASSSHGQGYYGYTF	TGTGCCAGCAGTTCCCACGGACAGGGGTACTATGGCTACACCTTC
-	14	TRBV6-1	-	TRBJ2-7	CASSEAARTYEQYF	TGTGCCAGCAGTGAAGCGGCCAGAACCTACGAGCAGTACTTC
TRBD1	16	TRBV13	-	TRBJ2-1	CASSVGTGSSYNEQFF	TGTGCCAGCAGCGTTGGGACAGGCAGCTCCTACAATGAGCAGTTCTTC
-	15	TRBV5-6	-	TRBJ1-4	CASRENWGGAGELFF	TGTGCCAGCAGGGAGAACTGGGGGGGTGCCGGTGAACTGTTTTTT
-	16	TRBV7-9	-	TRBJ1-1	CASSSQIHRVYTEAFF	TGTGCCAGCAGCTCCCAGATACACAGGGTTTACACTGAAGCTTTCTTT
TRBD2	14	TRBV29-1	-	TRBJ2-1	CSVGASGGYNEQFF	TGCAGCGTGGGGGCTAGCGGGGGATACAATGAGCAGTTCTTC
TRBD1	14	TRBV27	-	TRBJ1-6	CASSKGQGGFPLHF	TGTGCCAGCAGCAAGGGACAGGGGGGTTTCCCCCTCCACTTT
-	15	TRBV4-2	-	TRBJ1-2	CASSQELGVNYGYTF	TGTGCCAGCAGCCAAGAGTTGGGCGTCAACTATGGCTACACCTTC
-	13	TRBV10-2	-	TRBJ2-2	CASNPTGSGELFF	TGCGCCAGCAATCCGACGGGGTCCGGGGAGCTGTTTTTT
TRBD1	14	TRBV28	few	TRBJ2-7	CASSDRTGMDEQYF	TGTGCCAGCAGCGATAGGACAGGGATGGACGAGCAGTACTTC
-	14	TRBV9	-	TRBJ2-3	CASSRGQKTDTQYF	TGTGCCAGCAGTCGAGGACAGAAAACAGATACGCAGTATTTT
TRBD1	17	TRBV4-3	-	TRBJ2-2	CASSQRPGQGTPGELFF	TGCGCCAGCAGCCAGAGACCGGGACAGGGTACCCCCGGGGAGCTGTTTTTT
-	18	TRBV5-4	-	TRBJ1-6	CASSLAPKTPVYNSPLHF	TGTGCCAGCAGCTTGGCACCGAAGACTCCAGTCTATAATTCACCCCTCCACTTT
TRBD2	15	TRBV6-5	once	TRBJ2-5	CASRSLPGLQETQYF	TGTGCCAGCAGATCCCTACCGGGACTACAAGAGACCCAGTACTTC
-	14	TRBV6-1	-	TRBJ1-2	CASSEARQGWGYTF	TGTGCCAGCAGTGAAGCGAGGCAGGGATGGGGCTACACCTTC
TRBD1	15	TRBV3-1/TRBV3-2	-	TRBJ2-7	CASSRCPGQGYEQYF	TGTGCCAGCAGCCGGTGTCCGGGACAGGGCTACGAGCAGTACTTC
-	15	TRBV9	few	TRBJ2-1	CASTRGGASYNEQFF	TGTGCCAGCACCCGAGGCGGGGCAAGCTACAATGAGCAGTTCTTC
-	15	TRBV7-6	-	TRBJ1-1	CASRDGVSMNTEAFF	TGTGCCAGCAGGGACGGGGTAAGCATGAACACTGAAGCTTTCTTT
-	15	TRBV7-2	-	TRBJ2-3	CASSLWGEGTDTQYF	TGTGCCAGCAGCTTATGGGGGGAGGGCACAGATACGCAGTATTTT
-	14	TRBV18	-	TRBJ2-7	CASSASGASYEQYF	TGTGCCAGCTCAGCATCAGGGGCGTCCTACGAGCAGTACTTC
TRBD1	14	TRBV14	-	TRBJ2-4	CASSHRDRVVIQYF	TGTGCCAGCAGCCATCGGGACAGGGTGGTCATTCAGTACTTC
-	15	TRBV4-3	-	TRBJ1-5	CASSQESVGNQPQHF	TGCGCCAGCAGCCAAGAAAGCGTTGGCAATCAGCCCCAGCATTTT
TRBD1	15	TRBV11-2	-	TRBJ1-4	CASSTYRGPNEKLFF	TGTGCCAGCAGCACATACAGGGGCCCTAATGAAAAACTGTTTTTT
TRBD2	16	TRBV4-1	-	TRBJ2-7	CASSQAFGGKTYEQYF	TGCGCCAGCAGCCAGGCTTTCGGGGGGAAGACCTACGAGCAGTACTTC
-	13	TRBV19	-	TRBJ2-5	CASSRQVRETQYF	TGTGCCAGTAGCCGACAGGTACGAGAGACCCAGTACTTC
-	20	TRBV19	-	TRBJ2-2	CASSTRVQIPLVSNTGELFF	TGTGCCAGTAGTACCCGGGTGCAGATACCACTAGTTTCGAACACCGGGGAGCTGTTTTTT
-	13	TRBV9	few	TRBJ2-7	CASSAAARSEQYF	TGTGCCAGCAGCGCGGCCGCGAGGTCCGAGCAGTACTTC
-	13	TRBV10-3	once	TRBJ1-1	CAISTGLYTEAFF	TGTGCCATCAGTACCGGACTATACACTGAAGCTTTCTTT
-	15	TRBV13	once	TRBJ2-1	CASSLKVGWESEQFF	TGTGCCAGCAGCTTAAAGGTTGGGTGGGAGAGTGAGCAGTTCTTC
-	15	TRBV19	-	TRBJ1-5	CASSIGAGSNQPQHF	TGTGCCAGTAGTATCGGGGCGGGGAGCAATCAGCCCCAGCATTTT
TRBD1	16	TRBV7-2	-	TRBJ1-2	CASSLDQGEPNYGYTF	TGTGCCAGCAGCTTAGACCAGGGGGAACCTAACTATGGCTACACCTTC
TRBD1	14	TRBV7-9	-	TRBJ2-5	CASSVRQGRETQYF	TGTGCCAGCAGCGTAAGACAGGGGCGAGAGACCCAGTACTTC
TRBD1	15	TRBV19	-	TRBJ1-2	CASTGQGTSNYGYTF	TGTGCCTCCACAGGACAGGGCACCTCTAACTATGGCTACACCTTC
-	13	TRBV10-1	-	TRBJ2-7	CASSEDVGHEQYF	TGCGCCAGCAGTGAGGATGTGGGCCACGAGCAGTACTTC
TRBD1	12	TRBV10-3	-	TRBJ2-7	CATGTEAYEQYF	TGTGCCACTGGGACAGAGGCCTACGAGCAGTACTTC
TRBD2	14	TRBV7-9	-	TRBJ2-5	CASSQGLAGETQYF	TGTGCCAGCAGTCAAGGACTAGCCGGGGAGACCCAGTACTTC
TRBD1	15	TRBV5-1	-	TRBJ1-2	CASSIAGQGNYGYTF	TGCGCCAGCAGCATAGCGGGACAGGGTAACTATGGCTACACCTTC
TRBD2	15	TRBV6-5	-	TRBJ2-3	CASSPQAGDTDTQYF	TGTGCCAGCAGCCCCCAGGCGGGGGACACAGATACGCAGTATTTT
TRBD2	17	TRBV27	few	TRBJ2-3	CASSLSKLAGGRDTQYF	TGTGCCAGCAGTTTATCGAAACTAGCGGGGGGGCGGGATACGCAGTATTTT